This entry describes one TCR beta chain. The V gene's germline CDR1 is MNHNS and CDR2 SASEGT. Trimming left V 2 bases short and J 1 base short, with 18 bases between. This CDR3 region has 19 residues. A constant-region primer primed TCR beta cDNA synthesis from about 490 ng of total RNA. Slightly modified ARM-PCR, run as three nested multiplex PCR rounds, produced the TCR beta libraries. TRBV1-TRBV30 forward primers paired with a C-beta reverse primer drove the first two PCR rounds, around 10 cycles each. TCRdb re-analysed the multiplex PCR reads in MiXCR, keeping a single row per CDR3 protein. Of 180,000 or so distinct CDR3 sequences listed, about 60% are singletons. The sample comes from a study of tumor-infiltrating lymphocytes in primary liver carcinoma. For blood RNA, unsorted whole blood served as the source, and germline DNA was extracted too.

The TCR originated in a man aged 35 to 55 with primary liver carcinoma and hepatitis B virus infection. Sequenced: peripheral blood. V and J are TRBV6-1 and TRBJ2-6; possible D gene TRBD1, 6 bases. CDR3 protein: CASSEIGGGPGSGANVLTF. CDR3 coding DNA: TGTGCCAGCAGTGAAATAGGTGGGGGCCCAGGTTCTGGGGCCAACGTCCTGACTTTC.